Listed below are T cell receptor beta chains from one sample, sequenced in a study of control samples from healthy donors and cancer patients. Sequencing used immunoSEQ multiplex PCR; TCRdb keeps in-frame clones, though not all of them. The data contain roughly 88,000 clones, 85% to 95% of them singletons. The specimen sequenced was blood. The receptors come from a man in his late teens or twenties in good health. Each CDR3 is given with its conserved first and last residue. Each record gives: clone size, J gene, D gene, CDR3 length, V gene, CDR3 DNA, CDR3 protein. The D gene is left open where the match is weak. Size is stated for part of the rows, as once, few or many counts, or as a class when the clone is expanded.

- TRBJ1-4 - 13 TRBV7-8 TGTGCCAGCAGCTCCAAAACTAATGAAAAACTGTTTTTT CASSSKTNEKLFF
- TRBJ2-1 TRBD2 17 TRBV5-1 TGCGCCAGCAGCCCGAGGGGGCGGGGGGGCTCCTACAATGAGCAGTTCTTC CASSPRGRGGSYNEQFF
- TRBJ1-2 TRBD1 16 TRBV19 TGTGCCAGTAGTATAGCCCTCCACAGGGGAAGAGGAAGCTACACCTTC CASSIALHRGRGSYTF
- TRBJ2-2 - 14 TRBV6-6 TGTGCCAGCAGCGTCAGACAGAACACCGGGGAGCTGTTTTTT CASSVRQNTGELFF
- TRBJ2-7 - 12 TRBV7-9 TGTGCCAGCAGCACTGGGACACGGGAGCAGTACTTC CASSTGTREQYF
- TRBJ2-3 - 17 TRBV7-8 TGTGCCAGCAGCTTAGTAGGTGGAGTACGGCCCACAGATACGCAGTATTTT CASSLVGGVRPTDTQYF
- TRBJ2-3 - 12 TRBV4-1 TGCGCCAGCAGCCAAAACCATGGGGCGCAGTATTTT CASSQNHGAQYF
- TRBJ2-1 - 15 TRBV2 TGTGCCAGCAGTCCCGCACAGGGCTACAACAATGAGCAGTTCTTC CASSPAQGYNNEQFF
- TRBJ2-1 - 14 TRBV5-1 TGCGCCAGCAGCGGGCGGAACACGAACAATGAGCAGTTCTTC CASSGRNTNNEQFF
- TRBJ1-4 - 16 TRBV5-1 TGCGCCAGCAGCTTGACAGGATCCACAACTAATGAAAAACTGTTTTTT CASSLTGSTTNEKLFF
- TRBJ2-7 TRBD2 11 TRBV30 TGTGCCTGGGAGACCGGGGGGGAGCAGTACTTC CAWETGGEQYF
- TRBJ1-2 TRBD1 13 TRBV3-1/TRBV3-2 TGTGCCAGCAGCCTGGGACAGATCTATGGCTACACCTTC CASSLGQIYGYTF
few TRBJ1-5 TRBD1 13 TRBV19 TGTGCCAGTATGGGGACAGGGAGACAGCCCCAGCATTTT CASMGTGRQPQHF